This record covers a single TCR beta chain. Antigen specificity is unknown. PCR used 60 Vbeta primers and 13 Jbeta primers. Profiling relied on immunoSEQ multiplex PCR, and the TCRdb table lists in-frame clones only, not all of them. The profile shows over 150,000 clones, 65% to 70% of them singletons. The data derive from a study of cytomegalovirus exposure and HLA in healthy donors. Study-level findings and limits: Later analysis found that TCR beta chains associated with HLA were more clonally expanded than other, equally common chains. Highly shared variants forming one cluster were likely a sequencing artifact.

Germline-derived CDR1 and CDR2 are SQVTM and ANQGSEA. Losses at the gene ends were 8 bases for V and 0 bases for J; bases not matched to a gene: 6. The CDR3 runs to 14 residues. This TCR was recovered from a woman aged 18 to 35 in good health and CMV-seropositive. The V gene is TRBV29-1, the J gene TRBJ2-5; TRBD1 aligns across 10 bases. Sequencing input: PBMCs. Here the CDR3 DNA reads TGCAGCATCCCGGACAGGGGGTACCAAGAGACCCAGTACTTC. Protein sequence: CSIPDRGYQETQYF.